A single sample gave rise to the 14 T cell receptor beta chains below, sequenced in a study of cytomegalovirus exposure and HLA in healthy donors. The PCR made use of 60 Vbeta and 13 Jbeta primers. Profiling relied on immunoSEQ multiplex PCR, and the TCRdb table lists in-frame clones only, not all of them. This sample has under 200,000 clones, with 9.5% to 15% found just once. Sequenced material: PBMCs. These TCRs come from a man in his fifties or sixties in good health and CMV-seropositive.

This chain joins TRBV5-4 and TRBJ2-1; D perhaps matches TRBD2 (6 bases). Per the germline V gene, CDR1 is SGHNT and CDR2 is YYREEE (reference sequence). V lost 5 bases and J 7 bases, leaving 13 bases between the germline ends. The CDR3 totals 13 residues. The CDR3 protein is CASSSGLLNEQFF. The DNA of the CDR3 is TGTGCCAGCAGTTCGGGACTCTTAAATGAGCAGTTCTTC.

This clone was detected a few times. The chain joins TRBV13 to TRBJ2-7, with unresolved D. Germline-derived CDR1 and CDR2 are PRHDT and FYEKMQ (reference sequence). The germline V and J ends were trimmed by 5 bases and 0 bases, with 5 bases remaining between them. The CDR3 has 12 amino acids. CDR3 loop: CASSRSSYEQYF. The CDR3 region has the DNA TGTGCCAGCAGCCGGAGCTCCTACGAGCAGTACTTC.

This chain joins TRBV28 and TRBJ2-7; TRBD1 aligns across 8 bases. The CDR3 is made up of 15 amino acids. The germline V gene encodes CDR1 MDHEN and CDR2 SYDVKM. The junction had 6 bases not matched to a gene; V was cut back by 2 bases and J by 3 bases. CDR3: CASSLGPGGNYEQYV. Written as DNA, the CDR3 is TGTGCCAGCAGTTTAGGCCCAGGGGGCAACTACGAGCAGTACGTC.

The chain joins TRBV27 to TRBJ1-6, with 9 bases that match TRBD1. The V and J ends lost 4 bases and 5 bases, in that order; junction bases with no gene match: 3. Germline CDR1 is MNHEY and CDR2 is SMNVEV (reference sequence). The CDR3 loop spans 15 amino acids. The CDR3 protein is CASSSGQGNNSPLHF. CDR3 nucleotides: TGTGCCAGCAGTTCGGGACAGGGTAATAATTCACCCCTCCACTTT.

The chain employs TRBV19 and TRBJ1-4; D gene unclear. V was pared by 7 bases and J by 5 bases, with 20 bases between. Germline V gene data show CDR1 as LNHDA and CDR2 as SQIVND (reference sequence). The CDR3 is 16 residues long. CDR3 residues: CASKDWGFGKNEKLFF. CDR3 sequence (DNA): TGTGCCAGTAAGGATTGGGGTTTCGGGAAAAATGAAAAACTGTTTTTT.

This clone was detected a few times. The rearrangement uses TRBV11-3 and TRBJ1-1; D is undetermined. Germline CDR1 and CDR2: SGHNT and YENEEA. There are 13 residues in the CDR3. V gave up 0 bases and J gave up 1 base, with 3 bases separating them. This chain's CDR3 is CASSLEANTEAFF. The CDR3 nucleotides read TGTGCCAGCAGCTTAGAAGCGAACACTGAAGCTTTCTTT. Full variable domain (rest looked up from reference TRBV11-3 and TRBJ1-1): EAGVVQSPRYKIIEKKQPVAFWCNPISGHNTLYWYLQNLGQGPELLIRYENEEAVDDSQLPKDRFSAERLKGVDSTLKIQPAELGDSAVYLCASSLEANTEAFFGQGTRLTVV.

DNA for the CDR3: TGTGCCAGCAGCTTAGTACTAGGACAGGGTTCGGGCGGAAACACCATATATTTT. Encoded protein: CASSLVLGQGSGGNTIYF. This sequence joins TRBV13 and TRBJ1-3, with 8 bases identical to TRBD1. The germline CDR1 and CDR2 sequences are PRHDT and FYEKMQ (reference sequence). After removal of 1 base from V and 4 bases from J, the junction contained 12 bases not matched to a gene. The CDR3 consists of 18 residues.

The chain joins TRBV2 to TRBJ2-1; 7 nucleotides agree with TRBD1. Germline V lookup: CDR1 SNHLY, CDR2 FYNNEI. V shed 6 bases, J shed 0 bases, and the junction held 2 bases outside the gene matches. This CDR3 is built from 14 residues. The CDR3 reads CASRRDSSYNEQFF. For the CDR3, the DNA is TGTGCCAGCAGACGGGACAGCTCCTACAATGAGCAGTTCTTC.

This clone was observed a handful of times. V and J are TRBV6-1 and TRBJ2-3; TRBD2 matches 12 bases. Germline trimming cut 6 bases from V and 4 bases from J; bases unmatched to any gene: 5. This CDR3 comprises 15 residues. Germline values: CDR1 MNHNS, CDR2 SASEGT. As DNA, the CDR3 is TGTGCCAGCAGACCTAGCGGGGGGGCGGCAGATACGCAGTATTTT. Translation gives CASRPSGGAADTQYF.

The rearrangement joins TRBV5-4 to TRBJ1-2; no firm D call. The CDR3 totals 14 residues. Per the germline V gene, CDR1 is SGHNT and CDR2 is YYREEE (reference sequence). The V end was cut by 2 bases, the J end by 4 bases, with 12 bases between. The CDR3 protein is CASSFRPSSYGYTF. CDR3 in DNA: TGTGCCAGCAGCTTCAGGCCGAGCAGCTATGGCTACACCTTC.

The chain carries TRBV5-1 and TRBJ2-3, with D possibly matching TRBD2 (6 bases). Germline V lookup: CDR1 SGHRS, CDR2 YFSETQ. The CDR3 is made up of 14 amino acids. V gave up 5 bases and J gave up 0 bases, with 10 bases separating them. Written as DNA, the CDR3 is TGCGCCAGCAGATCCGGGACTAGCACAGATACGCAGTATTTT. It codes for CASRSGTSTDTQYF.

This clone was observed a handful of times. J is TRBJ2-1 and V is TRBV4-1, with a tentative D call TRBD1 (6 bases). Looked up from germline, CDR1 is MGHRA and CDR2 is YSYEKL. The CDR3 is 17 residues long. V gave up 3 bases and J gave up 3 bases, with 18 bases separating them. The CDR3: CASSQTGRGAGYNEQFF. The CDR3 coding sequence is TGCGCCAGCAGCCAGACAGGAAGAGGGGCCGGCTACAATGAGCAGTTCTTC.

As regards this clone: A junction boundary mismatches the germline segment, possibly from a read error. Other DNA sequences within the sample encode an identical CDR3. The chain joins TRBV5-1 to TRBJ1-1; a weak D match, TRBD1 (5 bases). The CDR3 has 13 residues. Per germline, CDR1 SGHRS and CDR2 YFSETQ. The CDR3 loop is CATRDGGLTEAFF. The CDR3 DNA follows: TGCGCCACAAGGGATGGGGGGTTAACTGAAGCCTTCTTT. Looking up the rest from reference TRBV5-1 and TRBJ1-1 gives the full variable domain: KAGVTQTPRYLIKTRGQQVTLSCSPISGHRSVSWYQQTPGQGLQFLFEYFSETQRNKGNFPGRFSGRQFSNSRSEMNVSTLELGDSALYLCATRDGGLTEAFFGQGTRLTVV.

The sample holds a few counts of this clone. V and J are TRBV6-6 and TRBJ1-1, with unresolved D. The ends were cut back, 1 base at V and 5 bases at J, with 8 bases in the middle. CDR3 size: 13 residues. Germline V gene sequence: CDR1 MNHNY, CDR2 SVGAGI (reference sequence). The CDR3 here is CASSYLGGTEAFF. CDR3 sequence (DNA): TGTGCCAGCAGTTACTTGGGAGGAACTGAAGCTTTCTTT.